Shown below are 20 T cell receptor beta chains from a single sample sequenced in a study of T cell responses to AZD1222 COVID-19 vaccine. This table comes from immunoSEQ multiplex PCR, and its TCRdb copy is limited to in-frame clones, with some not included. The sample contains roughly 80,000 clones, roughly 90% of which appear only once. Sequencing was performed on peripheral blood, taken on day 0 of AZD1222 vaccination. The source is an adult in good health.

The chain links TRBV10-3 to TRBJ1-1; the D is unclear. V shed 8 bases and J shed 7 bases, with 11 bases lying between them. This CDR3 is built from 11 residues. Germline loops: CDR1 ENHRY, CDR2 SYGVKD. DNA for the CDR3: TGTGCCATCGGTAACACTTTTGAAGCTTTCTTT. This translates into CAIGNTFEAFF.

CDR3 DNA sequence: TGTGCCAGCAGTGAAGCTCCCTCACCCGGGTTTAATCAGCCCCAGCATTTT. Protein sequence: CASSEAPSPGFNQPQHF. J is TRBJ1-5 and V is TRBV2; D is unresolved. V was shortened by 0 bases and J by 4 bases, with 16 bases between the two germline ends. The germline CDR1 and CDR2 sequences are SNHLY and FYNNEI. The CDR3 runs 17 residues.

V is TRBV5-1 and J is TRBJ2-7, with D perhaps matching TRBD2 (5 bases). With 4 bases removed from V and 3 bases from J, the gap between germline ends came to 17 bases. The CDR3 contains 15 residues. Germline V lookup: CDR1 SGHRS, CDR2 YFSETQ. The CDR3: CASSPGSGFLYEQYF. In nucleotides, the CDR3 is TGCGCCAGCAGCCCGGGGAGCGGATTCCTCTACGAGCAGTACTTC. The whole variable domain, remainder taken from reference TRBV5-1 and TRBJ2-7, is KAGVTQTPRYLIKTRGQQVTLSCSPISGHRSVSWYQQTPGQGLQFLFEYFSETQRNKGNFPGRFSGRQFSNSRSEMNVSTLELGDSALYLCASSPGSGFLYEQYFGPGTRLTVT.

This chain connects TRBV27 to TRBJ2-5, with 8 bases that match TRBD2. CDR1 and CDR2 (germline): MNHEY, SMNVEV (reference sequence). The CDR3 is 14 amino acids. V shed 7 bases, J shed 2 bases, and the junction held 6 bases outside the gene matches. The CDR3 spells CASKATSGQETQYF. The CDR3 nucleotides read TGTGCCAGCAAGGCTACTAGCGGACAAGAGACCCAGTACTTC.

The CDR3 sequence: CASSLSNQPQHF. Here the CDR3 DNA reads TGTGCCAGCAGTTTGAGCAATCAGCCCCAGCATTTT. The J gene is TRBJ1-5, the V gene TRBV6-6; unclear D gene. V lost 4 bases, J lost 1 base, and 2 bases lay in between. The CDR3 spans 12 residues. Germline V gene sequence: CDR1 MNHNY, CDR2 SVGAGI (reference sequence).

This clone has a single count. The chain links TRBV6-5 to TRBJ2-3; 9 nucleotides line up with TRBD2. V shed 8 bases and J 2 bases; nucleotides not matched to a gene: 8. The CDR3 sequence is 15 residues long. From germline, CDR1 is MNHEY and CDR2 SVGAGI. The CDR3, as DNA: TGTGCCAGCGGCAAGCGGGAGGCGAACACAGATACGCAGTATTTT. This encodes CASGKREANTDTQYF.

This chain connects TRBV27 to TRBJ2-1; TRBD2 is a possible D gene (6 bases). V was clipped by 4 bases and J by 8 bases, with 15 bases between them. Germline CDR1 is MNHEY and CDR2 is SMNVEV (reference sequence). The CDR3 covers 14 residues. The CDR3 reads CASSSLERGDEQFF. The DNA of the CDR3 is TGTGCCAGCAGTTCCCTTGAGCGCGGGGATGAGCAGTTCTTC.

The CDR3 DNA sequence: TGTGCCAGCAGCTCGCCGGGACTAAGCGTACCCTACGAGCAGTACTTC. Its translation is CASSSPGLSVPYEQYF. V and J are TRBV5-4 and TRBJ2-7; 7 nucleotides agree with TRBD2. The J segment lost 2 bases and the V segment lost 3 bases, leaving 11 bases of the junction unmatched. CDR1 and CDR2 (germline): SGHNT, YYREEE (reference sequence). The CDR3 is made up of 16 amino acids.

The chain joins TRBV19 to TRBJ2-3, with TRBD2 matching over 7 bases. This CDR3 has 15 amino acids. The V gene's germline CDR1 is LNHDA and CDR2 SQIVND (reference sequence). With 3 bases clipped from V and 0 bases from J, the junction kept 3 bases outside the gene matches. CDR3 in DNA: TGTGCCAGTAGTATGGGGGGGTCAAGCACAGATACGCAGTATTTT. It encodes CASSMGGSSTDTQYF.

The rearrangement uses TRBV6-5 and TRBJ1-3, with D unresolved. V lost 11 bases and J lost 0, with 11 bases in between. The CDR3 runs 13 residues. From germline, CDR1 is MNHEY and CDR2 SVGAGI. CDR3 nucleotide sequence: TGTGCCGTAAGGGTTAGCTCTGGAAACACCATATATTTT. Amino acid sequence: CAVRVSSGNTIYF.

V gene TRBV11-3 combines with J gene TRBJ2-2; 7 bases are shared with TRBD1. The CDR3 loop spans 16 amino acids. From germline, CDR1 is SGHNT and CDR2 YENEEA. V trimming: 0 bases; J trimming: 2 bases; junction bases outside the gene matches: 3. The CDR3 nucleotides read TGTGCCAGCAGCTTAGACAGGACAGGCAACACCGGGGAGCTGTTTTTT. Amino acid sequence: CASSLDRTGNTGELFF.

This chain connects TRBV30 to TRBJ2-2; D gene ambiguous. Per germline, CDR1 GTSNPN and CDR2 SVGIG (reference sequence). The length of the CDR3 is 12 residues. V lost 3 bases to trimming and J lost 7 bases, with 9 bases between them. The CDR3 loop reads CAWRSLVGELFF. The CDR3 DNA sequence: TGTGCCTGGAGGTCTTTGGTCGGGGAGCTGTTTTTT.

The chain recombines TRBV12-3 or TRBV12-4 with TRBJ2-1; 7 bases are shared with TRBD1. V shed 5 bases and J 10 bases; nucleotides not matched to a gene: 2. This CDR3 is 11 amino acids long. CDR3 sequence reads: CASSRQGEQFF. Written as DNA, the CDR3 is TGTGCCAGCAGTCGACAGGGAGAGCAGTTCTTC.

V is TRBV3-1 (or the pseudogene TRBV3-2) and J is TRBJ1-1; no definite D call. The V end lost 4 bases, the J end lost 1 base, and 7 bases lay between the germline ends. This CDR3 has 13 residues. Per germline, CDR1 LGHDT and CDR2 YNNKEL (reference sequence). CDR3 DNA sequence: TGTGCCAGCAGCCGGGATCCGAACACTGAAGCTTTCTTT. Its protein is CASSRDPNTEAFF.

The chain combines TRBV30 with TRBJ1-6, with D perhaps matching TRBD1 (6 bases). The CDR3 is 14 residues long. Trimming removed 7 bases from V and 7 bases from J, with 17 bases in between. Germline CDR1 GTSNPN, CDR2 SVGIG (reference sequence). CDR3 in amino acids: CASSPGHLNSPLHF. DNA for the CDR3: TGTGCCTCCTCACCGGGACACTTAAATTCACCCCTCCACTTT.

This rearrangement joins TRBV12-3 or TRBV12-4 to TRBJ1-1; a weak D match, TRBD1 (5 bases). Trimming took 3 bases from V and 14 from J, leaving 13 bases between them. The CDR3 totals 11 residues. The CDR3 here is CASSLDRWGFF. As DNA, the CDR3 is TGTGCCAGCAGTTTGGATCGGTGGGGCTTCTTT.

CDR3 loop: CASSQTSGGEETQYF. CDR3 DNA: TGCGCCAGCAGCCAGACGAGCGGGGGCGAAGAGACCCAGTACTTC. This sequence joins TRBV5-1 and TRBJ2-5, with 8 bases matching TRBD2. Germline CDR1 SGHRS, CDR2 YFSETQ. The CDR3 runs to 15 residues. V shed 4 bases, J shed 3 bases, and the junction held 8 bases outside the gene matches.

The J gene is TRBJ2-3, the V gene TRBV28; D not certain. CDR1 and CDR2 from the germline V gene are MDHEN and SYDVKM. V lost 7 bases and J 3 bases, leaving 11 bases between the germline ends. The CDR3 length is 13 residues. The CDR3 coding sequence is TGTGCCAGCACCCCGCCAGATACAGATACGCAGTATTTT. As protein: CASTPPDTDTQYF.

The J gene is TRBJ1-3, the V gene TRBV7-2; 9 nucleotides agree with TRBD1. CDR1 is SGHTA and CDR2 is FQGNSA in the germline V gene. Trimming at V came to 5 bases and at J to 10 bases, leaving 6 bases not matched to a gene. This CDR3 region has 13 residues. The CDR3 coding sequence is TGTGCCAGCAGCCGGCGGGACAGGGATACCATATATTTT. Its translation is CASSRRDRDTIYF. The full variable domain, with the rest looked up from reference TRBV7-2 and TRBJ1-3, is GAGVSQSPSNKVTEKGKDVELRCDPISGHTALYWYRQSLGQGLEFLIYFQGNSAPDKSGLPSDRFSAERTGGSVSTLTIQRTQQEDSAVYLCASSRRDRDTIYFGEGSWLTVV.

Only one count was recorded for this clone. The gene calls are TRBV6-6 and TRBJ2-5; 8 bases are a match to TRBD2. Germline V gene sequence: CDR1 MNHNY, CDR2 SVGAGI (reference sequence). Trimming cost V 4 bases and J 3 bases; bases outside gene matches: 1. The CDR3 is 13 amino acids. The CDR3: CASSLAGKETQYF. The CDR3, as DNA: TGTGCCAGCAGTTTAGCGGGAAAAGAGACCCAGTACTTC.